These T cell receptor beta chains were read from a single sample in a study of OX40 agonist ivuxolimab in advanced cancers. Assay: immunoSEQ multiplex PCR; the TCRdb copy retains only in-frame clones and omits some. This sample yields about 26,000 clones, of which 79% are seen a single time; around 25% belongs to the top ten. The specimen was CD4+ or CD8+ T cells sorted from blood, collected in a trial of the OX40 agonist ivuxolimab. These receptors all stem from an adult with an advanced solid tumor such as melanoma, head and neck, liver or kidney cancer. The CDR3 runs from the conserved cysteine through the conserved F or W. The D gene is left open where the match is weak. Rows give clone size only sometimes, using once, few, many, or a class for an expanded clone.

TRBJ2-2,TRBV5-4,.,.,CASSQPGAPNTGELFF,TGTGCCAGCAGCCAACCCGGGGCCCCGAACACCGGGGAGCTGTTTTTT
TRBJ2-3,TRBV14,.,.,CASSQVPGAITDTQYF,TGTGCCAGCAGCCAAGTACCGGGGGCGATCACAGATACGCAGTATTTT
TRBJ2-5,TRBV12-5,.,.,CASGLASHLGVETQYF,TGTGCTAGTGGTTTGGCTTCGCATCTGGGGGTGGAGACCCAGTACTTC
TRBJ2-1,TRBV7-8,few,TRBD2,CATWTSGSNEQFF,TGTGCCACCTGGACTAGCGGGAGTAATGAGCAGTTCTTC
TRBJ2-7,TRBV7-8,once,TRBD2,CASSLAGSSYEQYF,TGTGCCAGCAGTCTAGCGGGTAGCTCCTACGAGCAGTACTTC
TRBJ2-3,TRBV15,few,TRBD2,CATSRSRGATDTQYF,TGTGCCACCAGCAGGTCGCGGGGGGCCACAGATACGCAGTATTTT
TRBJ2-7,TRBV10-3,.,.,CAISGDQQPGEQYF,TGTGCCATCAGTGGGGACCAACAACCGGGCGAGCAGTACTTC
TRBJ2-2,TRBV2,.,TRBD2,CAKSGGATGELFF,TGTGCCAAAAGCGGGGGGGCCACCGGGGAGCTGTTTTTT
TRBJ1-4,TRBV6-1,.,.,CAARGNNEKLFF,TGTGCAGCACGGGGGAATAATGAAAAACTGTTTTTT
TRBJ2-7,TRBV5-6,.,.,CASSSDLDYEQYF,TGTGCCAGCAGCTCGGATCTAGACTACGAGCAGTACTTC
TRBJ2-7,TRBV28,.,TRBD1,CATSSGTGAFYEQYF,TGTGCCACCAGCTCCGGGACAGGGGCGTTCTACGAGCAGTACTTC
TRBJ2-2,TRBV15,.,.,CATSRGIGGSGELFF,TGTGCCACCAGCAGAGGGATCGGGGGCTCCGGGGAGCTGTTTTTT
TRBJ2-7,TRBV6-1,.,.,CASTPRVTGDYEQYF,TGTGCCAGCACCCCGAGGGTAACGGGAGACTACGAGCAGTACTTC
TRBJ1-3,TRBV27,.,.,CASSEDWSSGNTIYF,TGTGCCAGCAGTGAGGACTGGAGCTCTGGAAACACCATATATTTT
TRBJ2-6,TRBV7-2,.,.,CASSLYRTGANVLTF,TGTGCCAGCAGCTTGTACAGAACTGGGGCCAACGTCCTGACTTTC
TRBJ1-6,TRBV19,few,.,CASKSSVGFKNSPLHF,TGTGCCAGTAAGTCTTCTGTTGGGTTCAAGAATTCACCCCTCCACTTT
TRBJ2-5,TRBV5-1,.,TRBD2,CASSLMVAGEGETQYF,TGCGCCAGCAGCTTGATGGTAGCGGGAGAAGGAGAGACCCAGTACTTC
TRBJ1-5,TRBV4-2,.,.,CASSLGDYSNQPQHF,TGTGCCAGCAGCTTAGGGGACTATAGCAATCAGCCCCAGCATTTT
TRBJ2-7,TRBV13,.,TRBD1,CASSLAPGTGSEQYF,TGTGCCAGCAGCTTAGCCCCCGGGACAGGGTCCGAGCAGTACTTC
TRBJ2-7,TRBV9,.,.,CASSRPVEQYF,TGTGCCAGCAGCAGACCTGTGGAGCAGTACTTC
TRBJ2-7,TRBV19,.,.,CASSPLAVPYEQYF,TGTGCCAGTAGTCCATTAGCGGTCCCCTACGAGCAGTACTTC
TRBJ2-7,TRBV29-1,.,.,CSVEEEGTYEQYF,TGCAGCGTTGAAGAAGAGGGTACATACGAGCAGTACTTC
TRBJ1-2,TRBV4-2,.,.,CASSQVGADSGYTF,TGTGCCAGCAGCCAAGTTGGGGCAGATAGCGGCTACACCTTC
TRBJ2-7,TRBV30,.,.,CAWSETGTEQYF,TGTGCCTGGAGTGAAACAGGGACCGAGCAGTACTTC
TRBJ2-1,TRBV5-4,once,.,CASSLGGGPTFF,TGTGCCAGCAGCTTAGGGGGGGGTCCGACGTTCTTC
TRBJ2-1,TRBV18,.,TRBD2,CASSPLADAGNEQFF,TGTGCCAGCTCACCCCTAGCGGACGCTGGAAATGAGCAGTTCTTC
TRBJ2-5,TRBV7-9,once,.,CASSSSRGNHRETQYF,TGTGCCAGCAGCTCCTCTAGAGGGAATCATAGGGAGACCCAGTACTTC
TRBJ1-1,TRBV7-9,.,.,CASSLRDPEAFF,TGTGCCAGCAGCTTACGGGATCCTGAAGCTTTCTTT
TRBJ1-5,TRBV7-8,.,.,CASSRGDQPQHF,TGTGCCAGCAGCAGGGGGGATCAGCCCCAGCATTTT
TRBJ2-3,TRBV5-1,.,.,CASTQRADTQYF,TGCGCCAGCACCCAGAGGGCAGATACGCAGTATTTT
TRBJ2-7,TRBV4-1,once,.,CASSLHIGRTYEQYF,TGCGCCAGCAGCTTACATATCGGACGGACCTACGAGCAGTACTTC
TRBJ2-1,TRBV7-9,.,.,CASSRGNNEQFF,TGTGCCAGCAGTAGAGGGAACAATGAGCAGTTCTTC
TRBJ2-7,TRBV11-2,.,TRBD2,CASSSGRGGHEQYF,TGTGCCAGCAGCTCTGGACGGGGGGGTCACGAGCAGTACTTC
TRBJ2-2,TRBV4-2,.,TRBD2,CASSQIGGGNGELFF,TGTGCCAGCAGCCAGATTGGGGGAGGGAACGGGGAGCTGTTTTTT
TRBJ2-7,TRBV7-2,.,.,CASSQVGADEQYF,TGTGCCAGCAGCCAAGTGGGGGCCGACGAGCAGTACTTC
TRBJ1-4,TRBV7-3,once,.,CASSQVQGSEKLFF,TGCGCCAGCAGCCAAGTACAGGGTAGCGAAAAACTGTTTTTT
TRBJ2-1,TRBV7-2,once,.,CASRGLHEQFF,TGTGCCAGCAGGGGTTTGCATGAGCAGTTCTTC
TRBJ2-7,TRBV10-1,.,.,CASSDSPFQGSSYEQYF,TGCGCCAGCAGTGATAGCCCCTTTCAGGGATCCTCCTACGAGCAGTACTTC
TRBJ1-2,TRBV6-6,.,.,CASSYSGGGYTF,TGTGCCAGCAGTTACTCGGGAGGAGGCTACACCTTC
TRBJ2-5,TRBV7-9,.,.,CASSSPSHRVFQETQYF,TGTGCCAGCAGCTCACCCTCCCACAGGGTGTTCCAAGAGACCCAGTACTTC
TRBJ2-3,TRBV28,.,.,CASSLRAVSTDTQYF,TGTGCCAGCAGTTTGAGGGCGGTTAGCACAGATACGCAGTATTTT
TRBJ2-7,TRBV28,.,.,CASSLSPFEVVPYEQYF,TGTGCCAGCAGTTTATCTCCTTTTGAGGTGGTCCCCTACGAGCAGTACTTC
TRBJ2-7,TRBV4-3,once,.,CASSQDHDEQYF,TGCGCCAGCAGCCAAGATCATGACGAGCAGTACTTC
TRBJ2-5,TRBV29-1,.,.,CSAYTGTSETQYF,TGCAGCGCATACACAGGGACCTCAGAGACCCAGTACTTC
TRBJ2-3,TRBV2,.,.,CASSGGFFSTDTQYF,TGTGCCAGCAGTGGGGGGTTTTTCTCCACAGATACGCAGTATTTT
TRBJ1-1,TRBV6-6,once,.,CASSYLGQTEAFF,TGTGCCAGCAGTTACTTAGGACAGACGGAAGCTTTCTTT
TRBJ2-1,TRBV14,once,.,CASSQQRVPSSYNEQFF,TGTGCCAGCAGCCAACAAAGGGTACCGAGCTCCTACAATGAGCAGTTCTTC
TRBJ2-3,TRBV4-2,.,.,CASSQSPGVSGADTQYF,TGTGCCAGCAGCCAATCCCCTGGGGTCTCGGGGGCAGATACGCAGTATTTT
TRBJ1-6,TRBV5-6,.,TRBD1,CASSTHDREGSNSPLHF,TGTGCCAGCAGCACCCATGACAGGGAGGGAAGTAATTCACCCCTCCACTTT
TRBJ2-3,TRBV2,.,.,CASSELELTTDTQYF,TGTGCCAGCAGTGAATTGGAGCTTACCACAGATACGCAGTATTTT
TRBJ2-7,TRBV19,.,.,CASSIFGGEQYF,TGTGCCAGTAGTATATTCGGGGGCGAGCAGTACTTC
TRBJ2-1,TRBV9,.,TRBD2,CASSAPGTRGYNEQFF,TGTGCCAGCAGCGCCCCGGGGACTAGAGGATACAATGAGCAGTTCTTC
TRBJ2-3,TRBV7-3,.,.,CASSLWSTGGGRDTQYF,TGTGCCAGCAGCTTATGGTCAACGGGTGGCGGTAGAGATACGCAGTATTTT
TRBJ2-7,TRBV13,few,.,CASSSSGSYEQYF,TGTGCCAGCAGCTCCTCCGGATCCTACGAGCAGTACTTC
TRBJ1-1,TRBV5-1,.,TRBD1,CASSTRQGLNTEAFF,TGCGCCAGCAGCACCCGACAGGGATTAAACACTGAAGCTTTCTTT
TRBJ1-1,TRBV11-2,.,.,CASSLVGRNTEAFF,TGTGCCAGCAGCTTAGTGGGCCGAAACACTGAAGCTTTCTTT
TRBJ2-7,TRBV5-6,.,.,CASSLGQFEQYF,TGTGCCAGCAGCCTTGGACAGTTCGAGCAGTACTTC
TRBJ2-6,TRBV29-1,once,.,CSVQGSGANVLTF,TGCAGCGTTCAAGGCTCTGGGGCCAACGTCCTGACTTTC
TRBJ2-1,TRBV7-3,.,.,CASSLGVRDSSYNEQFF,TGTGCCAGCAGCCTAGGGGTCCGGGACTCCTCCTACAATGAGCAGTTCTTC
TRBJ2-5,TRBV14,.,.,CASSQWGGETQYF,TGTGCCAGCAGCCAATGGGGTGGGGAGACCCAGTACTTC